This TCR beta chain was recorded in a study of cytomegalovirus exposure and HLA in healthy donors. This clone was found once. Amplification used 60 Vbeta primers and 13 Jbeta primers. The table came from immunoSEQ multiplex PCR; TCRdb's copy has only in-frame clones and leaves some out. The table lists over 200,000 clones, over 75% of them singletons, with 1% to 1.5% in the top ten. The sample taken for sequencing was PBMCs. The receptor was derived from a human donor in good health.

CDR3 in amino acids: CASSQDQGALYGYTF. Written as DNA, the CDR3 is TGCGCCAGCAGCCAAGATCAGGGGGCACTCTATGGCTACACCTTC. The rearrangement uses TRBV4-3 and TRBJ1-2; 8 nucleotides align to TRBD1. Germline values: CDR1 LGHNA, CDR2 YSLEER. The CDR3 sequence is 15 residues long. V lost 0 bases to trimming and J lost 4 bases; unmatched junction nucleotides: 4.